Here is one T cell receptor (beta chain) with its context. The source of the sample is a study of shared T cell receptors in the human thymus. Sequencing used immunoSEQ multiplex PCR; TCRdb keeps in-frame clones, though not all of them. The table includes hundreds of thousands of clones, approximately 87% detected once. CDR1 is KGHSH, CDR2 LQKENI, per germline. After removal of 5 bases from V and 3 bases from J, the junction contained 3 bases not matched to a gene. The CDR3 spans 13 residues. The sample was also linked to a second study, of human thymus T cells. As reported in that work: Donation came from healthy Finnish infants having corrective surgery for congenital heart defects.

This chain connects TRBV18 to TRBJ2-7, with 8 positions matching TRBD1. The source of this sequence is a boy under two years old with a congenital heart defect. The sequenced sample consisted of thymocytes. The CDR3 DNA sequence: TGTGCCAGCTCATCGGACAGGGTCTACGAGCAGTACTTC. Amino acids: CASSSDRVYEQYF. Full variable domain (missing parts from reference TRBV18 and TRBJ2-7): NAGVMQNPRHLVRRRGQEARLRCSPMKGHSHVYWYRQLPEEGLKFMVYLQKENIIDESGMPKERFSAEFPKEGPSILRIQQVVRGDSAAYFCASSSDRVYEQYFGPGTRLTVT.